This T cell receptor beta chain emerged from a study of read filtering for tumor transcriptome and immune sequencing. Overall study context: Whole-transcriptome libraries were prepared after DNase treatment. Study-wide points: Correlation between methods rose after single-read clonotypes were removed. In IR-seq, single-read clonotypes were about 80% of clonotypes but approximately 3.5% of reads.

The library was built from about 370 ng RNA with molecular barcoded adaptors for alpha/delta and beta/gamma chains. MiXCR, run by TCRdb on the reads, gives a single entry per CDR3 protein. Of around 65,000 distinct CDR3 sequences in the sample, around 18% are singletons; the top ten hold over 12%. This clonotype showed up just a few times. The antigen is not known. The CDR3 runs to 15 residues. Germline CDR1 DFQATT, CDR2 SNEGSKA (reference sequence). V dropped 0 bases and J dropped 0 bases, with 9 bases sitting between them. This sequence was found in a donor aged 40 or older with multiple myeloma. The sequencing input was a population of CD138-negative cells sorted from bone marrow. The chain recombines TRBV20-1 with TRBJ1-3; no clear D gene. As DNA, the CDR3 is TGCAGTGCTAGAGACCTGCAGTACTCTGGAAACACCATATATTTT. Its protein is CSARDLQYSGNTIYF.